The rows below give T cell receptor beta chains drawn from one sample of a study of glioma-infiltrating T cells. TCRdb redid the calling of the multiplex PCR reads with MiXCR, one entry per CDR3 protein. The data show around 120,000 distinct CDR3 sequences, around a quarter seen once. The sequenced sample consisted of glioma tissue, nonneoplastic brain tissue, or PBMCs (not recorded which). The receptors come from a human donor with low-grade glioma or glioblastoma, undergoing nonglioma brain surgery, or in good health (not recorded which). CDR3s include the opening cysteine and the closing phenylalanine or tryptophan. D genes are given only for firm matches. Only part of the rows carry a size: once, few, many, or a class if the clone is expanded.

V gene: TRBV11-2
clone size: .
J gene: TRBJ2-5
D gene: TRBD1
CDR3 DNA: TGTGCCAGCAGCGCCGACAGGGGAGAGACCCAGTACTTC
CDR3 protein: CASSADRGETQYF

V gene: TRBV7-6
clone size: .
J gene: TRBJ2-3
D gene: .
CDR3 DNA: TGTGCCAGCAGCTTTGGGGGCTTTACAGATACGCAGTATTTT
CDR3 protein: CASSFGGFTDTQYF

V gene: TRBV3-1
clone size: .
J gene: TRBJ2-3
D gene: TRBD1
CDR3 DNA: TGTGCCAGCAGACAAGATCCGGACAGGCGTACAGATACGCAGTATTTT
CDR3 protein: CASRQDPDRRTDTQYF

V gene: TRBV6-1
clone size: many
J gene: TRBJ2-3
D gene: TRBD1
CDR3 DNA: TGTGCCAGCAGTTCAAGGACAGGGGCGACAGATACGCAGTATTTT
CDR3 protein: CASSSRTGATDTQYF

V gene: TRBV9
clone size: .
J gene: TRBJ1-1
D gene: .
CDR3 DNA: TGTGCCAGCAGCGTATTCGAGGGACCCACTGAAGCTTTCTTT
CDR3 protein: CASSVFEGPTEAFF

V gene: TRBV6-1
clone size: .
J gene: TRBJ2-2
D gene: .
CDR3 DNA: TGTGCCAGCAGGGACGGGGGGAACACCGGGGAGCTGTTTTTT
CDR3 protein: CASRDGGNTGELFF

V gene: TRBV18
clone size: .
J gene: TRBJ2-5
D gene: TRBD2
CDR3 DNA: TGTGCCAGCTCCCGGACTAGCGGGGGGGAAGAAGAGACCCAGTACTTC
CDR3 protein: CASSRTSGGEEETQYF

V gene: TRBV7-9
clone size: few
J gene: TRBJ2-2
D gene: .
CDR3 DNA: TGTGCCAGCAGCTATGGGATGATTACCGGGGAGCTGTTTTTT
CDR3 protein: CASSYGMITGELFF

V gene: TRBV20-1
clone size: .
J gene: TRBJ1-1
D gene: .
CDR3 DNA: TGCAGTGCTAGAGAGGGTGGAGAGAACACTGAAGCTTTCTTT
CDR3 protein: CSAREGGENTEAFF

V gene: TRBV5-1
clone size: .
J gene: TRBJ1-1
D gene: .
CDR3 DNA: TGCGCCAGCAGCTTGAAGGCAGCCGAAAACACTGGAGCTTTCTTT
CDR3 protein: CASSLKAAENTGAFF

V gene: TRBV12-3/TRBV12-4
clone size: once
J gene: TRBJ2-3
D gene: TRBD2
CDR3 DNA: TGTGCCAGCACCCGACTAGCGGGGACAGATACGCAGTATTTT
CDR3 protein: CASTRLAGTDTQYF

V gene: TRBV7-9
clone size: many
J gene: TRBJ1-1
D gene: TRBD1
CDR3 DNA: TGTGCCAGCAGCCCCACCCCCGGGACAGGGAACACTGAAGCTTTCTTT
CDR3 protein: CASSPTPGTGNTEAFF

V gene: TRBV7-9
clone size: .
J gene: TRBJ1-4
D gene: .
CDR3 DNA: TGTGCCAGCAGCTTAGACGGCAGTTTGAAAAAACTGTTTTTT
CDR3 protein: CASSLDGSLKKLFF

V gene: TRBV20-1
clone size: .
J gene: TRBJ2-5
D gene: TRBD2
CDR3 DNA: TGCAGTGCCATGACTAGCGGGGGGGCATGGGAGACCCAGTACTTC
CDR3 protein: CSAMTSGGAWETQYF

V gene: TRBV4-1
clone size: few
J gene: TRBJ2-5
D gene: .
CDR3 DNA: TGCGCCAGCAGCCAAGGCGCGACTACCCAAGAGACCCAGTACTTC
CDR3 protein: CASSQGATTQETQYF

V gene: TRBV24-1
clone size: .
J gene: TRBJ2-1
D gene: TRBD1
CDR3 DNA: TGTGCCACCAGTGAACGACAGGGGTACAATGAGCAGTTCTTC
CDR3 protein: CATSERQGYNEQFF

V gene: TRBV20-1
clone size: .
J gene: TRBJ1-2
D gene: TRBD1
CDR3 DNA: TGCAGTGCGCTCCACAACACAGGGGACTATGGCTACACCTTC
CDR3 protein: CSALHNTGDYGYTF

V gene: TRBV6-9
clone size: .
J gene: TRBJ2-5
D gene: .
CDR3 DNA: TGTGCCAGCAGTTCGGACAAGGGAGAGACCCAGTACTTC
CDR3 protein: CASSSDKGETQYF

V gene: TRBV20-1
clone size: many
J gene: TRBJ2-1
D gene: TRBD2
CDR3 DNA: TGCAGTGCGCAACTTAGCGGGGTAGGAGAGTTCTTC
CDR3 protein: CSAQLSGVGEFF

V gene: TRBV6-1
clone size: .
J gene: TRBJ2-3
D gene: TRBD2
CDR3 DNA: TGTGCCAGCACCCCCCGGGTTGCTAGCGGGGTCACAGATACGCAGTATTTT
CDR3 protein: CASTPRVASGVTDTQYF

V gene: TRBV28
clone size: many
J gene: TRBJ1-5
D gene: .
CDR3 DNA: TGTGCCAGCAGTTTACGGCCAGGGCCCAATCAGCCCCAGCATTTT
CDR3 protein: CASSLRPGPNQPQHF

V gene: TRBV7-9
clone size: .
J gene: TRBJ1-5
D gene: TRBD1
CDR3 DNA: TGTGCCAGCAGCTTAGGGACAGGGGGCGACTCCCAGCATTTT
CDR3 protein: CASSLGTGGDSQHF

V gene: TRBV5-1
clone size: .
J gene: TRBJ2-5
D gene: .
CDR3 DNA: TGCGCCAGCAGCTTGGGGAGTTCAGGCGAGACCCAGTACTTC
CDR3 protein: CASSLGSSGETQYF

V gene: TRBV7-9
clone size: many
J gene: TRBJ1-1
D gene: .
CDR3 DNA: TGTGCCAGCAGCGCCCGGTGGGACACTGAAGCTTTCTTT
CDR3 protein: CASSARWDTEAFF

V gene: TRBV3-1
clone size: .
J gene: TRBJ1-1
D gene: .
CDR3 DNA: TGTGCCAGCGCAGGGATCACTGAAGCTTTCTTT
CDR3 protein: CASAGITEAFF

V gene: TRBV20-1
clone size: .
J gene: TRBJ2-1
D gene: .
CDR3 DNA: TGCAGTGCTGGAGTGCCCCAGGGGAGGTCCTACAATGAGCAGTTCTTC
CDR3 protein: CSAGVPQGRSYNEQFF

V gene: TRBV24-1
clone size: .
J gene: TRBJ2-1
D gene: TRBD1
CDR3 DNA: TGTGCCACCAGTGATTCTTACGGGACAGGGACGGGTGAGCAGTTCTTC
CDR3 protein: CATSDSYGTGTGEQFF

V gene: TRBV28
clone size: many
J gene: TRBJ2-5
D gene: .
CDR3 DNA: TGTGCCAGCAAGAAGACCATCCGTTCCCGCGAGACCCAGTACTTC
CDR3 protein: CASKKTIRSRETQYF

V gene: TRBV20-1
clone size: many
J gene: TRBJ1-1
D gene: .
CDR3 DNA: TGCAGTGCTAGACCGGGGGACACTGAAGCTTTCTTT
CDR3 protein: CSARPGDTEAFF

V gene: TRBV7-7
clone size: few
J gene: TRBJ2-5
D gene: TRBD1
CDR3 DNA: TGTGCCAGCAGCCCCCGACAGGGAAGGTTAGAGACCCAGTACTTC
CDR3 protein: CASSPRQGRLETQYF

V gene: TRBV6-6
clone size: many
J gene: TRBJ1-1
D gene: .
CDR3 DNA: TGTGCCAGCAGTTACTCCAGCGGCCGGAAGAGAGAAGCTTTCTTT
CDR3 protein: CASSYSSGRKREAFF

V gene: TRBV4-2
clone size: few
J gene: TRBJ1-1
D gene: .
CDR3 DNA: TGTGCCAGCAGCCAAGATCTAGGCGCAATGAACACTGAAGCTTTCTTT
CDR3 protein: CASSQDLGAMNTEAFF

V gene: TRBV28
clone size: many
J gene: TRBJ1-2
D gene: .
CDR3 DNA: TGTGCCAGCGAGAACTATGGCTACACCTTC
CDR3 protein: CASENYGYTF